This TCR beta chain was identified in a study of T cell changes during pregnancy in multiple sclerosis. Profiling relied on immunoSEQ multiplex PCR, and the TCRdb table lists in-frame clones only, not all of them. Of about 52,000 clones listed, just over 90% are singletons. The source of this sequence is a female donor with multiple sclerosis, enrolled in a pregnancy study. This specimen was CD4+ T cells from peripheral blood mononuclear cells, taken before pregnancy.

This CDR3 reads CASREGRGNEQFF. In nucleotides, the CDR3 is TGTGCTAGTAGGGAGGGACGAGGGAATGAGCAGTTCTTC. The rearrangement joins TRBV12-5 to TRBJ2-1, with TRBD2 matching over 7 bases. The V and J ends lost 8 bases and 7 bases, in that order; junction bases with no gene match: 8. The germline V gene has CDR1 LGHNT and CDR2 FRNRAP. The CDR3 spans 13 residues.